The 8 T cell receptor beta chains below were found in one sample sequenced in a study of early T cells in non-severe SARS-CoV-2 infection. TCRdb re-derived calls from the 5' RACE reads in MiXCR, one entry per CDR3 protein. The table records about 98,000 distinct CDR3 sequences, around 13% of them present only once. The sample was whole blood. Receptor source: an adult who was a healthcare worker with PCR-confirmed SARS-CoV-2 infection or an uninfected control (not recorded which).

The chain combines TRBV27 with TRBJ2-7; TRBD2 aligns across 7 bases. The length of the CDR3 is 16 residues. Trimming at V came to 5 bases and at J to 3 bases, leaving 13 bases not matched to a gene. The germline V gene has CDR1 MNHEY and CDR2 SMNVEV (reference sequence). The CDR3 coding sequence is TGTGCCAGCAGTCCCCAGGGCGGGAGCTCCGTCTACGAGCAGTACTTC. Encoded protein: CASSPQGGSSVYEQYF.

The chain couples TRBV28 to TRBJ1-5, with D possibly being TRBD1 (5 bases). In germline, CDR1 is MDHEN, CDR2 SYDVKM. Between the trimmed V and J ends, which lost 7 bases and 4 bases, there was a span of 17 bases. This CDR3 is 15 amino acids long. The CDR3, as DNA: TGTGCCAGCACTCCCCCCAGGGAGCGGAATCAGCCCCAGCATTTT. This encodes CASTPPRERNQPQHF.

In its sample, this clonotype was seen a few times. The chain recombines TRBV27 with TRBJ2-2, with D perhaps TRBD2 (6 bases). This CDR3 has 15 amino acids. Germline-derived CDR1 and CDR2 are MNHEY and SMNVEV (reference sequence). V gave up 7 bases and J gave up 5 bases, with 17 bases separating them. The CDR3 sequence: CASIIWGEGTGELFF. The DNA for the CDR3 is TGTGCCAGCATCATCTGGGGGGAAGGGACCGGGGAGCTGTTTTTT.

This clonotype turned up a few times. The CDR3 sequence: CSARDPRTRGALNEQFF. CDR3 coding DNA: TGCAGTGCTAGAGATCCCCGAACTAGGGGTGCGTTGAATGAGCAGTTCTTC. This chain connects TRBV20-1 to TRBJ2-1, with D possibly called TRBD1 or TRBD2 (5 bases each). The V gene's germline CDR1 is DFQATT and CDR2 SNEGSKA (reference sequence). This CDR3 spans 17 amino acids. Trimming shortened V by 0 bases and J by 7 bases, and 22 bases separated the two germline ends.

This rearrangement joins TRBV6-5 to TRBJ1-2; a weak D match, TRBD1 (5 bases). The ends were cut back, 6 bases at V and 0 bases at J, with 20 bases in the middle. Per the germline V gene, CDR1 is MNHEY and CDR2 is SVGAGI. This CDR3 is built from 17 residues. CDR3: CASRSSPGTRANYGYTF. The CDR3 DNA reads TGTGCCAGCAGAAGTAGTCCCGGGACCAGAGCTAACTATGGCTACACCTTC.

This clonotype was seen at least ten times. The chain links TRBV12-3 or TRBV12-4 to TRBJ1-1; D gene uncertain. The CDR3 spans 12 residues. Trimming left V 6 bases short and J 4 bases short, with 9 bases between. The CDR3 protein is CASSSTRTEAFF. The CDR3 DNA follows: TGTGCCAGCAGCTCCACCCGCACTGAAGCTTTCTTT.

In DNA form, the CDR3 reads TGTGCCAGCAGTCCTCTTGCGGGACAGGACTCCTACGAGCAGTACTTC. Its translation: CASSPLAGQDSYEQYF. The rearrangement uses TRBV2 and TRBJ2-7, with 8 nucleotides matching TRBD1. CDR3 length equals 16 residues. Per germline, CDR1 SNHLY and CDR2 FYNNEI. V lost 5 bases, J lost 0 bases, and 9 bases stayed unmatched.

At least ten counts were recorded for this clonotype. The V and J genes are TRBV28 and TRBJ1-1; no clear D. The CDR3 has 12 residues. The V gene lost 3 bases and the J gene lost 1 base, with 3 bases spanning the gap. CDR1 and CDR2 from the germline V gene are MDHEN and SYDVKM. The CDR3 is CASSFRNTEAFF. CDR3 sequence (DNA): TGTGCCAGCAGTTTTAGGAACACTGAAGCTTTCTTT. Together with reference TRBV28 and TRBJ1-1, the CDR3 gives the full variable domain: DVKVTQSSRYLVKRTGEKVFLECVQDMDHENMFWYRQDPGLGLRLIYFSYDVKMKEKGDIPEGYSVSREKKERFSLILESASTNQTSMYLCASSFRNTEAFFGQGTRLTVV.